This note documents a single T cell receptor (beta chain) sequence. What it recognizes is unknown. The sample has other DNA sequences that encode this CDR3 too. It was with 60 Vbeta and 13 Jbeta primers that the PCR ran. Sequencing used immunoSEQ multiplex PCR; TCRdb keeps in-frame clones, though not all of them. The sample includes 90,000 to 140,000 clones, approximately 12% seen only once; the top ten take roughly 15%. The sample belongs to a study of cytomegalovirus exposure and HLA in healthy donors. Study-level points and caveats: In a later analysis, at a false discovery rate of 0.05, fewer than 20,000 TCR beta sequences were associated with HLA alleles. Researchers had no immune exposure information except CMV serostatus available.

CDR1 and CDR2 from the germline V gene are ENHRY and SYGVKD. Trimming left V 6 bases short and J 6 bases short, with 22 bases between. This CDR3 has 16 residues. The sequence was obtained from a man in his forties in good health and CMV-seropositive. The V and J genes are TRBV10-3 and TRBJ2-3; possibly TRBD1 for D (5 bases). Sequencing input: PBMCs. In DNA form, the CDR3 reads TGTGCCATCAGCGGGCAGGGCCTTAACTTGGGGGATACGCAGTATTTT. Its translation: CAISGQGLNLGDTQYF.